These 15 T cell receptor beta chains originate from one sample sequenced in a study of blood T cell repertoires in COVID-19. The protocol was immunoSEQ multiplex PCR, while the TCRdb copy is restricted to in-frame clones and leaves out a portion. The sample holds around 70,000 clones, 80% to 95% seen once. Input material: peripheral blood. The receptors were sampled from a man aged 50-60 years with COVID-19, enrolled during active disease.

Here the CDR3 reads CASSLVGESYNEQFF. The CDR3, as DNA: TGTGCCAGCAGCTTAGTCGGGGAGAGTTACAATGAGCAGTTCTTC. The V call is TRBV11-2, the J call TRBJ2-1; weak D call: TRBD2 (5 bases). CDR1 is SGHAT and CDR2 is FQNNGV in the germline V gene. The CDR3 covers 15 residues. The V end was cut by 1 base, the J end by 4 bases, with 11 bases between.

The V gene is TRBV25-1, the J gene TRBJ2-1; D is unresolved. The CDR3 spans 10 residues. Germline values: CDR1 MGHDK, CDR2 SYGVNS. Trimming cost V 7 bases and J 8 bases, with 6 bases left between them. This CDR3 reads CASTGHEQFF. The CDR3 DNA reads TGTGCCAGCACGGGTCATGAGCAGTTCTTC.

V and J are TRBV6-6 and TRBJ1-6; TRBD1 matches 9 bases. CDR1 and CDR2 from the germline V gene are MNHNY and SVGAGI (reference sequence). J was trimmed by 6 bases and V by 5 bases; bases with no gene match: 5. The CDR3 is made up of 15 amino acids. CDR3 in DNA: TGTGCCAGCAGTGACCCGGGACAGGGTAATTCACCCCTCCACTTT. It translates to CASSDPGQGNSPLHF.

The genes are TRBV27 and TRBJ2-1, with 7 bases identical to TRBD2. Per the germline V gene, CDR1 is MNHEY and CDR2 is SMNVEV (reference sequence). Trimming removed 2 bases from V and 7 bases from J; junction bases left unmatched: 5. This CDR3 region has 14 residues. CDR3 protein: CASSLGLGGNEQFF. For the CDR3, the DNA is TGTGCCAGCAGTTTAGGTTTGGGGGGGAATGAGCAGTTCTTC.

V and J are TRBV27 and TRBJ2-4; TRBD1 agrees at 7 bases. CDR3 length equals 15 residues. Germline-derived CDR1 and CDR2 are MNHEY and SMNVEV (reference sequence). The V gene end was trimmed by 8 bases and the J gene end by 0 bases; junction bases not matched to a gene: 7. The CDR3 coding sequence is TGTGCCAGCGCCTCAGGGGGTCTAGCCAAAAACATTCAGTACTTC. As protein: CASASGGLAKNIQYF.

The chain has TRBV11-1 and TRBJ1-6; D gene uncertain. Germline V gene data show CDR1 as SGHAT and CDR2 as FQDESV (reference sequence). Deletions cut 1 base from V and 7 bases from J, with 5 bases between. The CDR3 has 13 residues. The chain's CDR3 is CASSLDGNSPLHF. CDR3 DNA sequence: TGTGCCAGCAGCTTAGACGGGAATTCACCCCTCCACTTT.

This chain joins TRBV7-8 and TRBJ2-7; D is unresolved. Trimming removed 6 bases from V and 2 bases from J, with 20 bases in between. Germline lookup yields CDR1 SGHVS and CDR2 FQNEAQ. The CDR3 has 16 residues. As DNA, the CDR3 is TGTGCCAGCAGTTCGAGGAACTACCCCAAGACCTACGAGCAGTACTTC. Protein: CASSSRNYPKTYEQYF.

V is TRBV3-1 (or the pseudogene TRBV3-2) and J is TRBJ1-2, with D unresolved. Trimming took 0 bases from V and 4 from J, leaving 12 bases between them. Germline-derived CDR1 and CDR2 are LGHDT and YNNKEL (reference sequence). This CDR3 region has 15 residues. The CDR3: CASSQDLFSVYGYTF. CDR3 sequence (DNA): TGTGCCAGCAGCCAAGATCTCTTTAGTGTCTATGGCTACACCTTC.

The rearrangement links TRBV7-2 to TRBJ2-6; D is possibly TRBD2 (6 bases). There are 19 residues in the CDR3. Germline values: CDR1 SGHTA, CDR2 FQGNSA. Trimming took off 5 bases at V and 0 bases at J, with 20 bases between the two ends. The DNA for the CDR3 is TGTGCCAGCAGCCCGGACTCATGGGCGGGGATCTCTGGGGCCAACGTCCTGACTTTC. This codes for CASSPDSWAGISGANVLTF.

This chain uses TRBV18 with TRBJ1-2; 10 bases map to TRBD1. V shed 2 bases, J shed 6 bases, and the junction held 6 bases outside the gene matches. CDR1 is KGHSH, CDR2 LQKENI, per germline. The CDR3 loop spans 15 amino acids. The DNA for the CDR3 is TGTGCCAGCTCACCAAACACGGGACAGGGGAATGGCTACACCTTC. Its protein is CASSPNTGQGNGYTF.

CDR3 region: CASRGEGYEQYF. CDR3 coding DNA: TGCGCCAGCAGGGGTGAGGGTTACGAGCAGTACTTC. V is TRBV5-1 and J is TRBJ2-7, with D possibly TRBD2 on 5 matching bases. With 5 bases removed from V and 4 bases from J, the gap between germline ends came to 10 bases. Germline CDR1 is SGHRS and CDR2 is YFSETQ. This CDR3 contains 12 residues. Based on the CDR3 plus reference TRBV5-1 and TRBJ2-7, the full variable domain is KAGVTQTPRYLIKTRGQQVTLSCSPISGHRSVSWYQQTPGQGLQFLFEYFSETQRNKGNFPGRFSGRQFSNSRSEMNVSTLELGDSALYLCASRGEGYEQYFGPGTRLTVT.

This clone was detected once. The V call is TRBV2, the J call TRBJ2-5; D unclear. V was pared by 0 bases and J by 7 bases, with 12 bases between. The germline gives CDR1 SNHLY, CDR2 FYNNEI. This CDR3 is 14 amino acids long. This chain's CDR3 is CASSEALPPGTQYF. The CDR3 region has the DNA TGTGCCAGCAGTGAAGCGCTGCCTCCCGGGACCCAGTACTTC.

This chain connects TRBV9 to TRBJ1-4, with 9 positions matching TRBD1. The CDR3 spans 16 residues. Germline CDR1 reads SGDLS; CDR2 reads YYNGEE. V trimming: 4 bases; J trimming: 2 bases; junction bases outside the gene matches: 6. This CDR3 reads CASSTGQGPTNEKLFF. The CDR3 region has the DNA TGTGCCAGCAGCACAGGACAGGGGCCTACTAATGAAAAACTGTTTTTT.

The chain has TRBV24-1 and TRBJ2-5; 10 positions match TRBD1. Germline CDR1 is KGHDR and CDR2 is SFDVKD. The CDR3 has 14 amino acids. The V segment lost 6 bases and the J segment 5 bases; nucleotides outside the gene matches: 5. The CDR3 protein is CATSSGQGSETQYF. CDR3 nucleotide sequence: TGTGCCACCAGTTCGGGACAGGGGTCGGAGACCCAGTACTTC.

The genes are TRBV19 and TRBJ1-2; tentatively, D is TRBD1 (5 bases). The CDR3 length is 12 residues. V lost 7 bases, J lost 10 bases, and 16 bases lay in between. Germline CDR1 LNHDA, CDR2 SQIVND (reference sequence). CDR3 residues: CASTKGDRDYTF. As DNA, the CDR3 is TGTGCCAGTACTAAAGGAGACAGAGACTACACCTTC.